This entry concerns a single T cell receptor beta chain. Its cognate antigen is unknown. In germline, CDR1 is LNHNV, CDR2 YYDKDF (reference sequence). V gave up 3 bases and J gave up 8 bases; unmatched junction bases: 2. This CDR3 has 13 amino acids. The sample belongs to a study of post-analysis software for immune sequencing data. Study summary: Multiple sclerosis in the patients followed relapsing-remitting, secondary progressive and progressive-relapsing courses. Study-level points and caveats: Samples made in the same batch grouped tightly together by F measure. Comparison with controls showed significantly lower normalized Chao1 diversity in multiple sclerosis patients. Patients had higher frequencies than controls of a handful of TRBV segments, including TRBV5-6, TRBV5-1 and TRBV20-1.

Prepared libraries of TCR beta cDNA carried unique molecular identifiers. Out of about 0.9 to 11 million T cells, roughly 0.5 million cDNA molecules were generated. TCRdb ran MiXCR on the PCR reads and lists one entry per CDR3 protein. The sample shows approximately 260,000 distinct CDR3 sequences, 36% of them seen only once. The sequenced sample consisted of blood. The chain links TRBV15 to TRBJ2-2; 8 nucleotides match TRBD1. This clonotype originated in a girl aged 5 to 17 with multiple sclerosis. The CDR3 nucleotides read TGTGCCACCAGCAGGGACAGGGTGGGGGAGCTGTTTTTT. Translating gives CATSRDRVGELFF.